This T cell receptor (beta chain) was retrieved from a study of T-cell reconstitution after alpha-beta-depleted transplantation in children. Researchers prepared the TCRbeta library using unique molecular identifiers, the study reports. A single record per CDR3 protein comes from TCRdb applying MiXCR to the PCR reads. The data show 190,000 or so distinct CDR3 sequences, approximately 14% seen once. This clonotype was counted at least ten times. Germline CDR1 SGHRS, CDR2 YFSETQ. The V and J ends lost 0 bases and 6 bases respectively, with 6 bases between them. This CDR3 is built from 13 residues. The source material was PBMCs from the stem cell graft donor, sampled from the stem cell graft. The origin of this receptor is a human donor who donated a stem cell graft to a child with acute lymphoblastic leukemia. The V gene is TRBV5-1, the J gene TRBJ2-2; TRBD1 is a possible D gene (6 bases). CDR3: CASSLGQAGELFF. In DNA, the CDR3 is TGCGCCAGCAGCTTGGGACAGGCCGGGGAGCTGTTTTTT.